This T cell receptor (beta chain) was observed in a study of radiotherapy plus CTLA-4 blockade in lung cancer. Chemo-refractory metastatic non-small-cell lung cancer patients received focal radiation with ipilimumab CTLA-4 blockade. V shed 11 bases and J shed 5 bases, with 19 bases lying between them. The CDR3 length is 14 residues. From germline, CDR1 is SGHVS and CDR2 FQNEAQ. Produced via immunoSEQ multiplex PCR; TCRdb's table is partial and in-frame only. The sample records approximately 97,000 clones, 83% being singletons. This rearrangement joins TRBV7-8 to TRBJ2-1, with a tentative D call TRBD1 (6 bases). The input for sequencing was peripheral blood, taken from a patient treated with radiotherapy plus ipilimumab. This receptor was obtained from a human donor with non-small cell lung cancer who had stable disease on radiotherapy plus ipilimumab. The CDR3 loop reads CASMGALLHNEQFF. The DNA for the CDR3 is TGTGCCTCAATGGGGGCCCTTCTACACAATGAGCAGTTCTTC.